This T cell receptor (beta chain) was recorded in a study of blood T cell repertoires in COVID-19 (dated by TCRdb to about 2020). Context from the whole study: Samples from collaborators originated in the United States, Italy and Spain and spanned both the acute and convalescent phases of COVID-19. HLA class I and class II types, where available, came from metadata supplied by the sample provider rather than from assay-based typing. The material from the prospective study consisted of cDNA or gDNA derived from T cells, B-cell-depleted T cells, or PBMCs. The samples were drawn from two sources: the first 160 participants of the ongoing ImmuneRACE study, and 1,254 subjects contributed by 6 global collaborators. The repertoires were released in a freely available public database meant as a resource for research on the immune response to SARS-CoV-2. The dataset comprised deeply sampled blood TCRbeta repertoires from subjects exposed to, actively infected with, or recovered from COVID-19. The sample metadata nearly always contained a de-identified subject ID, COVID-19 status, age in years and sex.

The germline V gene supplies CDR1 SGDLS and CDR2 YYNGEE. A distance of 14 bases separates the germline ends of V and J, which lose 3 bases and 10 bases respectively. The cysteine opens and the phenylalanine closes a CDR3 of 14 amino acids. Of the read, only the CDR3 DNA is kept; its 42 bases are in frame from base 1. What the authors observed across the whole study: How much clinical and demographic metadata was included differed by source and by participant, and the metadata was provided uncurated.

Whole blood was collected in K2EDTA tubes by collaborating institutions according to the institutions' own protocols. For TCRbeta analysis, collaborator samples were shipped as frozen whole blood, as isolated PBMCs, or as DNA extracted from either sample type. On this clone itself: The target of this receptor is not known. No qualities accompany the bases; no much larger clone lies one base away.

TCRbeta CDR3 regions were amplified from genomic DNA by means of the immunoSEQ Assay, a bias-controlled multiplex PCR. The study's own analysis went as follows. Nucleated cell counts per sample were estimated from amplification of reference gene primers within the assay. To quantify the absolute abundance of each unique TCRbeta CDR3 rearrangement, sequence reads were collapsed and filtered. For each sample, productive Simpson clonality was calculated as the square root of Simpson's diversity index over productive rearrangements. Imported from immuneACCESS, the table was reduced by TCRdb to in-frame sequences with V and J called. These copies leave out some clones; in studies compared against another copy, an unresolved V gene accounts for under half, and the cause of the remainder is not known. V and J calls and clone size are given by that table; D and trimming were obtained from the DNA. The sample table contains 650,000 to 800,000 clones; only one count was recorded for around 89% of them. The top ten clones comprise about 0.26% of the sample.

The rearranged chain carries TRBV9 and TRBJ1-6; no D segment can be confidently identified. The receptor was isolated from a young woman with acute or convalescent COVID-19. Input material: peripheral blood. The CDR3 reads CASSGGGWRSPLHF. The DNA is as follows: TGTGCCAGCAGCGGCGGTGGCTGGCGGTCACCCCTCCACTTT.